This T cell receptor beta chain is drawn from a study of blood T cell repertoires in COVID-19. This CDR3 is 15 amino acids long. V gave up 4 bases and J gave up 7 bases; unmatched junction bases: 8. Germline V lookup: CDR1 LNHNV, CDR2 YYDKDF (reference sequence). How the authors handled the data: How many nucleated cells were present was estimated from reference gene primer amplification. Sequencing was performed with immunoSEQ multiplex PCR; in TCRdb, only in-frame clones are kept and a portion is missing. That table is the source of V, J and clone size, and D and trimming were worked out from the DNA. The sample lists a few hundred thousand clones; approximately 91% were seen once.

This TCR was sampled from a woman aged 40 to 49 who had recovered from COVID-19. This rearrangement joins TRBV15 to TRBJ1-4; 8 bases align to TRBD1. Sequenced: peripheral blood. The CDR3 coding sequence is TGTGCCACCAGCAAGGATCAGGGGGCAGGTGAAAAACTGTTTTTT. This translates into CATSKDQGAGEKLFF.